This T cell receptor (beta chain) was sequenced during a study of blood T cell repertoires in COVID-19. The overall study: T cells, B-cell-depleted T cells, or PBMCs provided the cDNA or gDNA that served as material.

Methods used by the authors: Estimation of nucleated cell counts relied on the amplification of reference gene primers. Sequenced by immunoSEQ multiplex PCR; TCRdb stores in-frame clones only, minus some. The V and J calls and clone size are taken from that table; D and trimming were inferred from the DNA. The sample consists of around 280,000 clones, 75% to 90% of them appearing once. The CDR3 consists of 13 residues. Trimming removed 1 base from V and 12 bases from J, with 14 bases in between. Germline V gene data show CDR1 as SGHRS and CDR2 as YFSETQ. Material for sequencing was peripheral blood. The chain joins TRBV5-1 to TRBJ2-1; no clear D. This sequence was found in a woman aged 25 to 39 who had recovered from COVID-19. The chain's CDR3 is CASSLYRPGWQFF. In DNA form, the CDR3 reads TGCGCCAGCAGCTTGTACCGGCCAGGTTGGCAGTTCTTC.